This T cell receptor (beta chain) stems from a study of shared clonotypes between healthy human individuals. CDR3 size: 17 residues. Using immunoSEQ multiplex PCR, the repertoire was profiled, and TCRdb retains in-frame clones only, with some absent. The profile shows 2 million to 2.5 million clones, under 95% of them singletons. The sample taken for sequencing was naive CD4+ T cells from PBMCs. Noted subset: CD45RA+ positively selected. This TCR was recovered from a young man in good health. Some clones in this sample may be carry-over from other donors' samples. This chain joins TRBV21-1 and TRBJ2-7; the table's D gene call, TRBD1, was not cross checked with the DNA. TRBV21-1 counts as a pseudogene. Here the CDR3 reads CASSCLSLGTVAHEQYF. The CDR3 DNA follows: TGTGCCAGCAGCTGTCTAAGCTTGGGGACAGTGGCCCACGAGCAGTACTTC.